This TCR beta chain was captured in a study of blood T cell repertoires in COVID-19. Looking at the study overall: In each case, the material was cDNA or gDNA derived from T cells, B-cell-depleted T cells, or PBMCs.

Losses at the gene ends were 5 bases for V and 1 base for J; bases not matched to a gene: 4. The germline V gene has CDR1 SGHVS and CDR2 FQNEAQ. CDR3 length: 15 residues. Original data processing: Reference gene primer amplification gave estimated nucleated cell counts. Assay: immunoSEQ multiplex PCR; the TCRdb copy retains only in-frame clones and omits some. D and trimming come from the DNA, and the V and J calls and clone size come from that table. The data contain some 250,000 clones, approximately 84% of them singletons. Sequencing was carried out using peripheral blood. The chain has TRBV7-8 and TRBJ2-3, with 9 bases matching TRBD2. The sequence derives from a woman aged 25 to 39 who had recovered from COVID-19. The CDR3 DNA sequence: TGTGCCAGCAGCATAATAGCGGGGGGCACAGATACGCAGTATTTT. Protein product: CASSIIAGGTDTQYF.